This TCR beta chain was retrieved from a study of blood T cell repertoires in COVID-19. Whole-study context: Samples of COVID-19 (acute and convalescent) were obtained from the United States, Italy and Spain.

This clone showed up just once. As handled by the study authors: Amplification with reference gene primers provided the estimates of nucleated cell counts. The repertoire was sequenced with immunoSEQ multiplex PCR; TCRdb's copy has only in-frame clones and lacks some. That table furnishes V, J and clone size, whereas the DNA furnished D and trimming. The repertoire holds 380,000 or so clones, with roughly 90% as singletons. Germline CDR1 MNHNY, CDR2 SVGAGI (reference sequence). V was trimmed by 6 bases and J by 7 bases, leaving 30 bases between them. The CDR3 has 18 residues. The chain links TRBV6-6 to TRBJ1-2; TRBD1 might be the D (5 bases). The sample comprised peripheral blood. The TCR originated in a man aged 35 to 55 with acute or convalescent COVID-19. In DNA, the CDR3 is TGTGCCAGCAGCCGAGGGGCAATGGGGACTATAAGTCGGCGTGGCTACACCTTC. This encodes CASSRGAMGTISRRGYTF.